This TCR beta chain was captured in a study of graft-versus-host responses after intestinal transplantation. Study-level background: Isolated intestinal, liver-intestinal, or multivisceral transplants had been given to the recipients.

A word on this clone: Its antigen remains unidentified.

The germline gives CDR1 MNHNS, CDR2 SASEGT. The CDR3 consists of 14 residues. Assay: immunoSEQ multiplex PCR; the TCRdb copy retains only in-frame clones and omits some. The sample consists of 100,000 to 120,000 clones, around 93% of them appearing once. This sample comprised unstimulated CD8+ T cells sorted from spleen or lymph node cells, obtained before intestinal transplant. The V gene is TRBV6-1, the J gene TRBJ2-5; maybe TRBD1 (6 bases). The DNA matches TRBJ2-7 better at its end, which makes the J call doubtful. This receptor was identified in a human donor who received an intestinal transplant. The CDR3 is CASSTRTDYYEQYF. The DNA for the CDR3 is TGTGCCAGCAGTACCAGGACAGATTACTACGAGCAGTACTTC.